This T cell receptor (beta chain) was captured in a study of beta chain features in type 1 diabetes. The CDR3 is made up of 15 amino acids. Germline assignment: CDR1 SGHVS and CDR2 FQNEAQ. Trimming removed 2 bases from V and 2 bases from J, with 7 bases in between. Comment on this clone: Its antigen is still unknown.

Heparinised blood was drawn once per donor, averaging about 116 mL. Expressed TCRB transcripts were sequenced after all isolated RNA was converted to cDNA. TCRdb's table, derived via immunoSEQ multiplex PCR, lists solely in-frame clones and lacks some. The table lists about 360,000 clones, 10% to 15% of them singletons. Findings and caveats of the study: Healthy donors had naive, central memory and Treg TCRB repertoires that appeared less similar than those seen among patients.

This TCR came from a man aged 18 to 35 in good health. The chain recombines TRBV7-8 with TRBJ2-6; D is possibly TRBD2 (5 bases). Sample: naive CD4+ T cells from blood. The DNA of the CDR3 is TGTGCCAGCAGCTTACGAGGGCCTGGGGCCAACGTCCTGACTTTC. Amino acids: CASSLRGPGANVLTF.